Sequencing of this TCR beta chain was carried out in a study of T cell repertoires in cytomegalovirus infection. Study-level information: From public TCR beta signatures came an indication of both CMV infection and matching HLA type. Study-wide results and caveats: Pooled public TCR beta family frequency picked out CMV carriers with the relevant HLA.

Via MiXCR, TCRdb re-called the reads, giving one row per CDR3 protein. Among around 440,000 distinct CDR3 sequences listed, approximately 10% were seen once. This clonotype was counted many times. Its antigen is undetermined. The CDR3 runs 14 residues. The V end lost 2 bases, the J end lost 5 bases, and 10 bases lay between the germline ends. Germline loops: CDR1 MNHEY, CDR2 SMNVEV (reference sequence). The chain recombines TRBV27 with TRBJ1-5; possibly TRBD1 for D (5 bases). The sample taken for sequencing was PBMCs. The TCR comes from a human donor in good health (CMV status not recorded). Some clones in this sample may be carry-over from other donors' samples. The CDR3 is CASSLEGRYQPQHF. In nucleotides, the CDR3 is TGTGCCAGCAGTTTAGAGGGACGGTATCAGCCCCAGCATTTT.